This T cell receptor beta chain was obtained from a study of T cells after yellow fever vaccination. One entry per CDR3 protein results from TCRdb running MiXCR on the 5' RACE reads. The data contain 120,000 or so distinct CDR3 sequences, about 8.4% of them singletons. This clonotype was seen more than once but under ten times. The junction departs from the called germline gene at one end, perhaps through a read error. Germline CDR1 and CDR2: LNHDA and SQIVND (reference sequence). The CDR3 is made up of 12 amino acids. This sequence was found in a young man who received the YFV17D yellow fever vaccine. The chain links TRBV19 to TRBJ2-1; 7 bases are shared with TRBD1. The sample here was CD8+ T cells sorted from PBMCs, taken on the day of the yellow fever booster vaccination. CDR3 DNA: TGTGCCAGTAGTCTAGACAGGGTTGAGCAGTTCTTC. This codes for CASSLDRVEQFF.